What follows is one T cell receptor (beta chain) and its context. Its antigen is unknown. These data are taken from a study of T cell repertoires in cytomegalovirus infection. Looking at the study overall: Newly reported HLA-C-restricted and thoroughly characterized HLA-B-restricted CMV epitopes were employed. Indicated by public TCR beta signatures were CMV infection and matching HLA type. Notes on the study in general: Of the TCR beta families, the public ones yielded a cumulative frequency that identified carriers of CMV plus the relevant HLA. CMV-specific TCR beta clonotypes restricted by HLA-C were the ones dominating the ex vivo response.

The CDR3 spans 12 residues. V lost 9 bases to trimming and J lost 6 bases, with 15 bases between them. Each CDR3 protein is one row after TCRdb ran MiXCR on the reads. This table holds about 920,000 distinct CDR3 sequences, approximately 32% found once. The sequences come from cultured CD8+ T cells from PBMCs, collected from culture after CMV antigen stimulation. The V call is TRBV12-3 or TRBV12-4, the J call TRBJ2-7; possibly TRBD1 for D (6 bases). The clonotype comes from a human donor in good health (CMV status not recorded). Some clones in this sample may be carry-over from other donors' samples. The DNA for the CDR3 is TGTGCCAGGGGGGACATTTGGGGCGAGCAGTACTTC. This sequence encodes CARGDIWGEQYF.